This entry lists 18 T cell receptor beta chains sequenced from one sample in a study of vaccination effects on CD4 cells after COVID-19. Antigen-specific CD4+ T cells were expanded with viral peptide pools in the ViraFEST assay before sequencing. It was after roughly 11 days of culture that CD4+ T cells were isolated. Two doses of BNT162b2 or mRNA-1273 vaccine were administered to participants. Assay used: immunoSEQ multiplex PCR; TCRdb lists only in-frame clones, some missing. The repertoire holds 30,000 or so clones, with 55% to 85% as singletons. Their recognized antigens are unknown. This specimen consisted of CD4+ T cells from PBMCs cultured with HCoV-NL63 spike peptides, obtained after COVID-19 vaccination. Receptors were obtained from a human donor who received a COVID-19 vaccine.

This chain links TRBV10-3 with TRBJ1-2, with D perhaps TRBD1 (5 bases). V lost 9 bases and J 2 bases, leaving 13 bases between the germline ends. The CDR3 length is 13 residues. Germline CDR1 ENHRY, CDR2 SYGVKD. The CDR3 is CAISRDGNYGYTF. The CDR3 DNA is TGTGCCATATCACGGGACGGAAACTATGGCTACACCTTC.

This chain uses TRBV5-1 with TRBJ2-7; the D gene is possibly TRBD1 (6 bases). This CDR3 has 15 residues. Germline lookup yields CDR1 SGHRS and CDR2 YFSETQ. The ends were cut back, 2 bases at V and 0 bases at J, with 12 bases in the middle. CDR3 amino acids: CASSFRDTFSYEQYF. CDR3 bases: TGCGCCAGCAGCTTCCGGGACACTTTCTCCTACGAGCAGTACTTC.

CDR3 residues: CATRGPSTDTQYF. DNA of the CDR3: TGTGCCACTCGGGGGCCTAGCACAGATACGCAGTATTTT. V usage is TRBV15 and J usage is TRBJ2-3; D may be TRBD1 or TRBD2 (6 bases each). This CDR3 comprises 13 residues. The germline gives CDR1 LNHNV, CDR2 YYDKDF (reference sequence). V lost 9 bases and J 0 bases, leaving 10 bases between the germline ends. The full variable domain, in which reference TRBV15 and TRBJ2-3 provide the parts outside the CDR3, is DAMVIQNPRYQVTQFGKPVTLSCSQTLNHNVMYWYQQKSSQAPKLLFHYYDKDFNNEADTPDNFQSRRPNTSFCFLDIRSPGLGDTAMYLCATRGPSTDTQYFGPGTRLTVL.

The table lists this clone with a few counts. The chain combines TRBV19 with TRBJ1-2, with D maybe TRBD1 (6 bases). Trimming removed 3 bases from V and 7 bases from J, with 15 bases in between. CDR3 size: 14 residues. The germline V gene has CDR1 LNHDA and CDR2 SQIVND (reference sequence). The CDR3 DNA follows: TGTGCCAGTAGTATCACGGGGGCCGCAAGTGGCTACACCTTC. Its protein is CASSITGAASGYTF.

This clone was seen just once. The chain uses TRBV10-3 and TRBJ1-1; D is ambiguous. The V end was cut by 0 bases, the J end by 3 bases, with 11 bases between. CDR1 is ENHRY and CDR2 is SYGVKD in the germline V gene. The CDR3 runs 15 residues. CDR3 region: CAISESPGTHTEAFF. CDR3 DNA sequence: TGTGCCATCAGTGAGTCGCCGGGTACGCACACTGAAGCTTTCTTT.

CDR3 sequence: CASRSTGYRGYTF. CDR3 DNA: TGTGCCAGCAGGAGTACAGGGTATAGGGGCTACACCTTC. V gene TRBV6-5 combines with J gene TRBJ1-2; tentatively, D is TRBD1 (6 bases). Germline V gene data show CDR1 as MNHEY and CDR2 as SVGAGI. This CDR3 region has 13 residues. V was pared by 6 bases and J by 8 bases, with 16 bases between.

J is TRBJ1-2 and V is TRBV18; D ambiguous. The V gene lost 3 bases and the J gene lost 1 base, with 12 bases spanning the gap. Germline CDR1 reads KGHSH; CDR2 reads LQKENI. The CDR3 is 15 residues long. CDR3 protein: CASSPVASRNYGYTF. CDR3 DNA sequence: TGTGCCAGCTCACCTGTCGCCTCCCGTAACTATGGCTACACCTTC. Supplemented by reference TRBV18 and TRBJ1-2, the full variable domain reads NAGVMQNPRHLVRRRGQEARLRCSPMKGHSHVYWYRQLPEEGLKFMVYLQKENIIDESGMPKERFSAEFPKEGPSILRIQQVVRGDSAAYFCASSPVASRNYGYTFGSGTRLTVV.

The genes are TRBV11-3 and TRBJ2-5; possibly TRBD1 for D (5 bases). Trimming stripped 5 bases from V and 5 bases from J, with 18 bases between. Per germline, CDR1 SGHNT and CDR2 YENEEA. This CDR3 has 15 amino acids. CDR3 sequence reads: CASSAAIGAGETQYF. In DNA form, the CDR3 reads TGTGCCAGCAGCGCCGCAATAGGGGCAGGGGAGACCCAGTACTTC. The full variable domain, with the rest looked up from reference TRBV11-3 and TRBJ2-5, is EAGVVQSPRYKIIEKKQPVAFWCNPISGHNTLYWYLQNLGQGPELLIRYENEEAVDDSQLPKDRFSAERLKGVDSTLKIQPAELGDSAVYLCASSAAIGAGETQYFGPGTRLLVL.

The CDR3 nucleotides read TGTGCCAGTAGTATTGGCTGGGCAGGACAAGAGACCCAGTACTTC. Protein product: CASSIGWAGQETQYF. The J gene is TRBJ2-5, the V gene TRBV19; D not resolved. Trimming left V 3 bases short and J 2 bases short, with 13 bases between. The germline gives CDR1 LNHDA, CDR2 SQIVND (reference sequence). CDR3 length equals 15 residues.

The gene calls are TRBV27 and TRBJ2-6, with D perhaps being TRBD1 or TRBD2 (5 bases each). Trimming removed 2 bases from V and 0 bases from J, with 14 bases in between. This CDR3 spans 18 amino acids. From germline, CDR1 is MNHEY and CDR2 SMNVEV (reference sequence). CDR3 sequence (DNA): TGTGCCAGCAGTTTAGAGGGACCGAGAAACTCTGGGGCCAACGTCCTGACTTTC. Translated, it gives CASSLEGPRNSGANVLTF.

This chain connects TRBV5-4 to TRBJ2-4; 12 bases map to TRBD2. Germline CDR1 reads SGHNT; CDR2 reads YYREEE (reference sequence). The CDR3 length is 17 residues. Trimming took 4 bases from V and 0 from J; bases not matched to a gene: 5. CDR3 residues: CASSGELAGGAKNIQYF. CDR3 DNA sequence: TGTGCCAGCAGCGGAGAACTAGCGGGGGGAGCCAAAAACATTCAGTACTTC.

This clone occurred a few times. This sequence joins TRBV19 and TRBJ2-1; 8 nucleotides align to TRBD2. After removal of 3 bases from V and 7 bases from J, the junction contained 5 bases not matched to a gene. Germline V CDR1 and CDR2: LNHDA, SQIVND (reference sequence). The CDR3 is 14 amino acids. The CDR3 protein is CASSISGSYNEQFF. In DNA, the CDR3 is TGTGCCAGTAGTATCAGCGGGAGTTATAATGAGCAGTTCTTC.

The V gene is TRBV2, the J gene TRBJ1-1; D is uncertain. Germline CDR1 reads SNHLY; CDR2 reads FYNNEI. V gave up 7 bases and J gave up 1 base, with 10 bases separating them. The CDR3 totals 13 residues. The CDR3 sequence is CASTLTENTEAFF. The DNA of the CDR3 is TGTGCCAGCACTTTGACTGAGAACACTGAAGCTTTCTTT.

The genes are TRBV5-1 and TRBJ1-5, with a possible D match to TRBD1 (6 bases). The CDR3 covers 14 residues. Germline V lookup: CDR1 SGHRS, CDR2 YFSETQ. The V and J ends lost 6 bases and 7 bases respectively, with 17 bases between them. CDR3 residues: CASNKTGLPQPQHF. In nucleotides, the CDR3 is TGCGCCAGCAACAAGACAGGCCTACCCCAGCCCCAGCATTTT. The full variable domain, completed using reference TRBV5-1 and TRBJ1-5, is KAGVTQTPRYLIKTRGQQVTLSCSPISGHRSVSWYQQTPGQGLQFLFEYFSETQRNKGNFPGRFSGRQFSNSRSEMNVSTLELGDSALYLCASNKTGLPQPQHFGDGTRLSIL.

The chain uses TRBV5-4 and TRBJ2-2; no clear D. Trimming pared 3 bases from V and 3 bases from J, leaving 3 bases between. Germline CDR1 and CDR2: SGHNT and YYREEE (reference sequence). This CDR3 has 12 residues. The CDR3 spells CASSWDTGELFF. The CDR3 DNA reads TGTGCCAGCAGCTGGGACACCGGGGAGCTGTTTTTT. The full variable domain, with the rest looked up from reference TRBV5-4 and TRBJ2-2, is ETGVTQSPTHLIKTRGQQVTLRCSSQSGHNTVSWYQQALGQGPQFIFQYYREEENGRGNFPPRFSGLQFPNYSSELNVNALELDDSALYLCASSWDTGELFFGEGSRLTVL.

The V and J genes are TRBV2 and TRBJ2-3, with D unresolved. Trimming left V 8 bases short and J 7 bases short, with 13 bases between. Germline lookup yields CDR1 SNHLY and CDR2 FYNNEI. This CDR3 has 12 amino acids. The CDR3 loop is CASGLDTYTQYF. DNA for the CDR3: TGTGCCAGCGGTCTTGATACCTATACGCAGTATTTT.

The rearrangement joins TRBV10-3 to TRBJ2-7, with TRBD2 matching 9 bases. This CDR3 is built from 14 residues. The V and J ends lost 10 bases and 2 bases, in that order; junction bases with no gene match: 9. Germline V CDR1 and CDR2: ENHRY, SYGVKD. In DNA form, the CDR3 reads TGTGCCAATAGGGCTAGCGGGGTCCCCTACGAGCAGTACTTC. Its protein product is CANRASGVPYEQYF.

The CDR3 DNA follows: TGTGCCAGCAGCCCGGGGGACAGGAACACTGAAGCTTTCTTT. It specifies CASSPGDRNTEAFF. The V and J genes are TRBV6-5 and TRBJ1-1, with 7 bases that match TRBD1. Germline CDR1 reads MNHEY; CDR2 reads SVGAGI. The CDR3 sequence is 14 residues long. With V trimmed by 6 bases and J by 1 base, 5 bases remained unmatched.